This T cell receptor beta chain was recovered during a study of cytotoxic CD8 clonotypes in ibrutinib-treated CLL listed by TCRdb under 2021. Some background on the complete study: The cohort had about ten relapsed/refractory and approximately 14 treatment-naive patients; 17 to 18 were IGHV unmutated. Partial responses were observed in approximately 24 patients and complete responses in 2; after a median follow-up of 68 months, remission was maintained in approximately 14 patients and progression was observed in roughly twelve. The response samples were drawn at a median of roughly twelve months into treatment, with a range of about 6 to 36 months. An average of around 250,000 productive templates and roughly 94,000 productive rearrangements was obtained per sample. Of the approximately 90 people in the trial, 26 had longitudinal samples available. Cryopreserved peripheral blood mononuclear cells were collected at three points: before therapy, at response, and at either sustained remission or disease progression. All remission and progressive disease samples were collected while patients were still receiving ibrutinib.

Its CDR3 holds 15 amino acids, cysteine through phenylalanine. The sequence is cut down to CDR3 DNA, 45 bases in frame from base 1. From a lookup of the germline V gene, CDR1 and CDR2 are SGHTS and YDEGEE. V gives up 2 bases and J gives up 0 bases, and the segment between their germline ends measures 9 bases. This clone has a handful of counts. Its antigen remains undetermined. No much larger clonotype is one base removed from it; base qualities were not supplied. What the study reported, not specific to this receptor: Public clonotypes were rare and either contracted or stayed stable during treatment, and the rise in clonality at ibrutinib response reflected the expansion of private clonotypes. At ibrutinib response clonality went up, during sustained remission it held steady, and at progression it dropped back toward baseline. Baseline clonality was found to be higher than that of age-matched healthy donors and was strongly correlated with circulating CD8+ T-cell counts. Sampling times were not matched between patients in sustained remission and patients whose disease was progressing, and lymph node repertoires were not examined.

Sample time point, as interpreted from the label and publication: about twelve months on ibrutinib. For TCR beta library preparation, about 1.8 micrograms of genomic DNA were isolated from cryopreserved PBMCs. Longitudinal blood samples from CLL patients receiving ibrutinib monotherapy were subjected to high-throughput TCR beta sequencing. The patients took part in an open-label, single-center phase 2 trial of ibrutinib monotherapy. A MiSeq instrument was used for deep resolution sequencing, which targeted depths ranging from 1 in 1 million up to 1 in 200,000 T cells, with coverage averaging 10x for each clonotype. The immunoSEQ hsTCRB Kit was used to generate the TCR beta libraries. Per the original workflow: ImmunoSEQ Data Assistant and ImmunoSEQ Analyzer were used for data analysis, and V, D and J genes were assigned according to IMGT definitions. Clonality, which ranges from 0 to 1, was calculated as one minus the normalized Shannon entropy of productive rearrangement frequencies. Public clonotype analysis was restricted to overrepresented clonotypes comprising at least 0.05% of each patient's repertoire. About 13 age-matched healthy donor repertoires from immuneACCESS were used as controls for clonality. TCRdb carries this immuneACCESS record with in-frame sequences only. Its versions omit some clonotypes, under half of them owing to an unresolved V gene in the studies checked, with the rest unexplained. That table gives V, J and clone size, and the DNA gave D and trimming. This sample has about 200,000 clones in its table, and 70% of those were observed once. 5.9% of the sample is in the top ten clones.

The receptor's source is a human donor with chronic lymphocytic leukemia. The sequencing here drew on PBMCs, taken after 12 months of ibrutinib treatment. The rearrangement joined TRBV5-8 to TRBJ1-3; a confident D gene designation cannot be given. This receptor carries the CDR3 CASSFTSSSGNTIYF. The bases read TGTGCCAGCAGCTTCACTTCGAGCTCTGGAAACACCATATATTTT.